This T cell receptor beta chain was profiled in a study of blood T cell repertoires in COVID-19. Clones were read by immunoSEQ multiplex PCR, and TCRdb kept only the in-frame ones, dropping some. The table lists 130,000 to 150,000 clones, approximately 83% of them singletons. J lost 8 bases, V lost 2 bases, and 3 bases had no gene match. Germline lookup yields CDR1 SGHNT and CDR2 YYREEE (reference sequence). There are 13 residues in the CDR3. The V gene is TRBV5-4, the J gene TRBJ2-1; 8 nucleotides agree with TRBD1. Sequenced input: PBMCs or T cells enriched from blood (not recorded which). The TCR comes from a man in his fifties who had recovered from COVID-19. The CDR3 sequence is CASSLQQGDEQFF. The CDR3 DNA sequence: TGTGCCAGCAGCTTACAACAGGGGGATGAGCAGTTCTTC.